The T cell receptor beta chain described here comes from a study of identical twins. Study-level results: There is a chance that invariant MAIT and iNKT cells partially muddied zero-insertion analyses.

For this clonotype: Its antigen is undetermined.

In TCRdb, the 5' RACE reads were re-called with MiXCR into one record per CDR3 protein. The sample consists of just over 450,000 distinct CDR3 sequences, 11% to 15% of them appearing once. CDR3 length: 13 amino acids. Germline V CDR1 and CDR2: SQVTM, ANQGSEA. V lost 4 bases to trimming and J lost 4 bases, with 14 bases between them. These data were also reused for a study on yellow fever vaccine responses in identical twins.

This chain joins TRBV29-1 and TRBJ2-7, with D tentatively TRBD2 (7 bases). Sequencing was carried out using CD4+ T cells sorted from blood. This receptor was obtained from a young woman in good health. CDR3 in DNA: TGCAGCGTTGGACGGGGGAGGGGGTACGAGCAGTACTTC. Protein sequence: CSVGRGRGYEQYF.